This T cell receptor (beta chain) is from a study of T cells expressing NK-cell markers. Study-wide context: The study drew TCR beta repertoires from sorted CD3+CD56+NKG2C+, CD3+CD56+NKG2C- and CD3+CD56-NKG2C+ T cells.

A note on this clonotype: Its antigen is not known.

Each CDR3 protein gets one entry in TCRdb, which reprocessed the 5' RACE reads and gives no DNA. The sample's table shows some 16,000 distinct CDR3 sequences. The study's findings and limits: Of the CD8+ T cells in about 6 donors, about 1.0-7.0% belonged to dominant NKG2C+ clonotypes. These clonotypes additionally ranked first within the CD3+CD56-NKG2C+ fraction of a few donors.

Looked up from germline, CDR1 is SGHRS and CDR2 is YFSETQ. The CDR3 has 16 amino acids. Sequenced sample: blood T cells: a sorted CD56 or NKG2C T cell subset, CD4+ or CD8+ T cells, or bulk PBMC T cells (not recorded which). This TCR came from a man aged 18 to 69 in good health. The chain uses TRBV5-1 and TRBJ1-1; the D call from TCRdb, TRBD1, cannot be confirmed without DNA. The CDR3: CASSLAQGRGTTEAFF.